This passage covers 2 T cell receptor beta chains from one sample sequenced in a study of shared clonotypes between healthy human individuals. The data were produced by immunoSEQ multiplex PCR, yet TCRdb's version contains in-frame clones alone and is incomplete. The sample records approximately 720,000 clones, roughly 78% being singletons. Sequenced material: memory CD4+ T cells sorted from blood. The subset here: CD45RA-negative fraction. Every receptor here comes from a woman in her 30s in good health.

DNA for the CDR3: TGTGCCAGCACCAAAGCAGAAAAGTACTATGGCTACACCTTC. It codes for CASTKAEKYYGYTF. The J gene is TRBJ1-2, the V gene TRBV28; D unclear. Trimming pared 7 bases from V and 3 bases from J, leaving 15 bases between. Germline V gene sequence: CDR1 MDHEN, CDR2 SYDVKM. This CDR3 contains 14 residues.

This clone was found many times. The V call is TRBV5-4, the J call TRBJ2-6; D gene ambiguous. This CDR3 has 18 residues. Germline CDR1 reads SGHNT; CDR2 reads YYREEE (reference sequence). V dropped 3 bases and J dropped 2 bases, with 18 bases sitting between them. The CDR3 DNA reads as TGTGCCAGCAGCTCCTACATGGCCCGCGTCGCTGGGGCCAACGTCCTGACTTTC. The encoded protein is CASSSYMARVAGANVLTF.